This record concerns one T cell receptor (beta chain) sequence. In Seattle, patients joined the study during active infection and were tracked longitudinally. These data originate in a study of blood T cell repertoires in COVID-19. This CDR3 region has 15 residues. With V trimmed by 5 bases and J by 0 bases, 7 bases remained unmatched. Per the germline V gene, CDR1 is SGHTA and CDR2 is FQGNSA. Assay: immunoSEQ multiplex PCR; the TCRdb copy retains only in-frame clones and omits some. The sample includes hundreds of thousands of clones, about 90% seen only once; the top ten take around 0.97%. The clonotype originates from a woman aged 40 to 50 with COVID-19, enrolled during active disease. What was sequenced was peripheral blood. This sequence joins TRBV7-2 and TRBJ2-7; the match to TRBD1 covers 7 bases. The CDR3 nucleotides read TGTGCCAGCAGCCGGGACAGTACTAGCTCCTACGAGCAGTACTTC. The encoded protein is CASSRDSTSSYEQYF.